The clone carrying this T cell receptor (beta chain) was observed a few times. Its antigen is unidentified. The data stem from a study of CD8+ T cells in alopecia areata. Across the study: Treatment comprised oral tofacitinib, 5 to 10 mg twice daily, in treated patients.

V shed 4 bases and J shed 8 bases, with 12 bases lying between them. The CDR3 is 12 amino acids. Germline CDR1 is SQVTM and CDR2 is ANQGSEA. General study points: Across lesional scalp, and particularly alopecia totalis/universalis, clonality surpassed that of normal scalp.

Following extraction, RNA underwent reverse transcription to cDNA, which served as the sequencing template. Sequencing was performed with immunoSEQ multiplex PCR; in TCRdb, only in-frame clones are kept and a portion is missing. The data hold 130,000 to 150,000 clones, with approximately 49% observed a single time. The clonotype comes from a human donor with alopecia areata. The rearrangement links TRBV29-1 to TRBJ2-1; D gene unclear. The source was CD4+ T cells sorted from blood, collected at week 0. CDR3 loop: CSVVRAKHEQFF. Written as DNA, the CDR3 is TGCAGCGTTGTACGGGCAAAACATGAGCAGTTCTTC.